These 27 T cell receptor beta chains were sequenced from one sample in a study of T cells in Graves' hyperthyroidism and ophthalmopathy. The TCR beta CDR3 regions underwent amplification using RNA transcripts as the source. Using the HTBI primer set, a first-round RT-PCR was run on the TCR CDR3. TCRdb analysed the multiplex PCR reads with MiXCR anew, one entry per CDR3 protein. The sample lists about 380,000 distinct CDR3 sequences; roughly 14% were seen once. The sequencing sample was made of blood. The source is a man aged 25 to 40 with Graves' hyperthyroidism that later progressed to Graves' ophthalmopathy.

This clonotype was seen at least ten times. J is TRBJ2-5 and V is TRBV6-2 or TRBV6-3; 11 nucleotides line up with TRBD2. CDR1 and CDR2 from the germline V gene are MNHEY and SVGEGT. V was pared by 5 bases and J by 7 bases, with 6 bases of the junction left unmatched. This CDR3 comprises 14 residues. The CDR3 coding sequence is TGTGCCAGCAGTCGAAGAGGACTAGCGGGGACCCAGTACTTC. Translation gives CASSRRGLAGTQYF.

In this sample, this clonotype turned up a few times. This clone may be a read error of a much larger clone one base away. Here the CDR3 DNA reads TGTGCCAGCGGTGCGGGGGACGCCGGTGGGTACGAGCAGTACTTC. It translates to CASGAGDAGGYEQYF. The rearrangement links TRBV2 to TRBJ2-7; 7 nucleotides align to TRBD2. There are 15 residues in the CDR3. Germline trimming cut 8 bases from V and 4 bases from J; bases unmatched to any gene: 14. The germline V gene encodes CDR1 SNHLY and CDR2 FYNNEI. The whole variable domain, filled in from reference TRBV2 and TRBJ2-7, reads EPEVTQTPSHQVTQMGQEVILRCVPISNHLYFYWYRQILGQKVEFLVSFYNNEISEKSEIFDDQFSVERPDGSNFTLKIRSTKLEDSAMYFCASGAGDAGGYEQYFGPGTRLTVT.

J is TRBJ1-3 and V is TRBV19, with unresolved D. The V end was cut by 10 bases, the J end by 1 base, with 14 bases between. Germline V CDR1 and CDR2: LNHDA, SQIVND (reference sequence). This CDR3 is 14 amino acids long. The CDR3 here is CATQAVSSGNTIYF. CDR3 sequence (DNA): TGTGCCACCCAGGCAGTATCTTCTGGAAACACCATATATTTT. Complete variable domain (other parts from reference TRBV19 and TRBJ1-3): DGGITQSPKYLFRKEGQNVTLSCEQNLNHDAMYWYRQDPGQGLRLIYYSQIVNDFQKGDIAEGYSVSREKKESFPLTVTSAQKNPTAFYLCATQAVSSGNTIYFGEGSWLTVV.

The chain couples TRBV6-2 or TRBV6-3 to TRBJ1-6, with D possibly TRBD1 on 6 matching bases. The CDR3 totals 17 residues. CDR1 is MNHEY and CDR2 is SVGEGT in the germline V gene. Trimming removed 1 base from V and 7 bases from J, with 17 bases in between. CDR3 protein: CASSYLGAWVYNSPLHF. CDR3 DNA sequence: TGTGCCAGCAGTTACTTGGGGGCTTGGGTTTACAATTCACCCCTCCACTTT.

The chain has TRBV13 and TRBJ1-1, with unresolved D. Trimming removed 5 bases at V and 8 bases at J, with 12 bases between. CDR1 PRHDT and CDR2 FYEKMQ come from the germline V gene (reference sequence). The CDR3 spans 12 residues. For the CDR3, the DNA is TGTGCCAGCAGCCCCGGGTCTGGCGAAGCTTTCTTT. It translates to CASSPGSGEAFF.

Only a few counts were recorded for this clonotype. The CDR3 reads CASSLVGYSNQPQHF. The CDR3 nucleotides are TGTGCCAGCAGCTTGGTGGGATATAGCAATCAGCCCCAGCATTTT. J is TRBJ1-5 and V is TRBV5-5, with D uncertain. Trimming took 0 bases from V and 0 from J, leaving 7 bases between them. Per germline, CDR1 SGHKS and CDR2 YYEKEE (reference sequence). The CDR3 is 15 amino acids.

There are a few counts of this clonotype. The chain uses TRBV2 and TRBJ2-1; 11 bases agree with TRBD2. This CDR3 spans 18 amino acids. V was clipped by 6 bases and J by 10 bases; unmatched bases: 20. Looked up from germline, CDR1 is SNHLY and CDR2 is FYNNEI. CDR3 region: CASRTGLGVAGGPGEQFF. In nucleotides, the CDR3 is TGTGCCAGCAGGACCGGACTGGGGGTAGCGGGGGGGCCGGGAGAGCAGTTCTTC. The complete variable domain, with remaining parts taken from reference TRBV2 and TRBJ2-1, reads EPEVTQTPSHQVTQMGQEVILRCVPISNHLYFYWYRQILGQKVEFLVSFYNNEISEKSEIFDDQFSVERPDGSNFTLKIRSTKLEDSAMYFCASRTGLGVAGGPGEQFFGPGTRLTVL.

This clonotype has a count of ten or more. V usage is TRBV28 and J usage is TRBJ2-1; TRBD1 might be the D (6 bases). Germline CDR1 is MDHEN and CDR2 is SYDVKM. V lost 3 bases and J lost 7, with 19 bases in between. The CDR3 covers 16 residues. DNA of the CDR3: TGTGCCAGCAGTTTCCTCAGGGGCGGGCAGGGAAATGAGCAGTTCTTC. Translating it yields CASSFLRGGQGNEQFF.

This clonotype was counted a few times. The chain joins TRBV12-5 to TRBJ2-4, with D unclear. In germline, CDR1 is LGHNT, CDR2 FRNRAP. Trimming took 1 base from V and 7 from J, leaving 20 bases between them. The CDR3 consists of 17 residues. The CDR3 DNA sequence: TGTGCTAGTGGTTTGGCCCGACAAGGGTTAATGAGTAACATTCAGTACTTC. Translating gives CASGLARQGLMSNIQYF.

Concerning this clonotype itself: A much more abundant neighbour one base away suggests this may be a read error. This chain links TRBV2 with TRBJ1-1, with D perhaps TRBD1 (5 bases). V lost 7 bases and J 4 bases, leaving 16 bases between the germline ends. CDR3 length: 14 residues. Germline CDR1 reads SNHLY; CDR2 reads FYNNEI. CDR3 sequence reads: CASTNGRDGTEAFF. CDR3 coding DNA: TGTGCCAGCACTAATGGCAGGGACGGCACTGAAGCTTTCTTT.

Only a few counts were recorded for this clonotype. This chain joins TRBV27 and TRBJ2-3; perhaps TRBD1 as D (6 bases). The CDR3 has 16 residues. Germline CDR1 reads MNHEY; CDR2 reads SMNVEV (reference sequence). Trimming took 5 bases from V and 5 from J, leaving 20 bases between them. In DNA form, the CDR3 reads TGTGCCAGCAGTCTCCGCGTGGGGGCCGGGGAAGATACGCAGTATTTT. Its protein is CASSLRVGAGEDTQYF.

This clonotype occurred a few times. The chain links TRBV4-1 to TRBJ2-6, with unresolved D. Germline-derived CDR1 and CDR2 are MGHRA and YSYEKL. Trimming removed 0 bases from V and 1 base from J, with 4 bases in between. The CDR3 is made up of 15 amino acids. CDR3 amino acids: CASSQDTSGANVLTF. The DNA of the CDR3 is TGCGCCAGCAGCCAAGATACTTCTGGGGCCAACGTCCTGACTTTC.

This sequence joins TRBV7-3 and TRBJ2-5; maybe TRBD2 (5 bases). The CDR3 spans 13 residues. CDR1 is SGHTA and CDR2 is FQGTGA in the germline V gene. V lost 5 bases and J lost 5, with 12 bases in between. This CDR3 reads CASSAEGRETQYF. The DNA of the CDR3 is TGTGCCAGCAGCGCCGAGGGTCGGGAGACCCAGTACTTC.

Details on this clonotype: A read error is possible here, since a much larger clone lies one base away. The CDR3 DNA reads as TGTGCCGGCAGTTTCTCCCCTGACAGGCGCACGAACACCGGGGAGCTGTTTTTT. Translating gives CAGSFSPDRRTNTGELFF. This chain joins TRBV27 and TRBJ2-2, with a tentative D call TRBD1 (6 bases). The germline V gene has CDR1 MNHEY and CDR2 SMNVEV (reference sequence). CDR3 length: 18 residues.

This clonotype was observed many times. This chain links TRBV7-8 with TRBJ1-3; 7 bases align to TRBD1. J lost 0 bases, V lost 0 bases, and 5 bases had no gene match. The CDR3 consists of 17 residues. Germline V gives CDR1 SGHVS, CDR2 FQNEAQ. As DNA, the CDR3 is TGTGCCAGCAGCTTAGCGAGTGACAGGGACTCTGGAAACACCATATATTTT. Encoded protein: CASSLASDRDSGNTIYF.

The J gene is TRBJ2-7, the V gene TRBV20-1, with D possibly TRBD1 on 6 matching bases. Germline loops: CDR1 DFQATT, CDR2 SNEGSKA (reference sequence). The CDR3 length is 12 residues. Trimming took off 2 bases at V and 4 bases at J, with 9 bases between the two ends. In nucleotides, the CDR3 is TGCAGTGCTAGACGGGACAAGTACGAGCAGTACTTC. This sequence encodes CSARRDKYEQYF.

At least ten counts were recorded for this clonotype. J is TRBJ1-4 and V is TRBV7-9; 8 bases agree with TRBD1. Germline V gene data show CDR1 as SEHNR and CDR2 as FQNEAQ (reference sequence). The CDR3 sequence is 15 residues long. The V segment lost 5 bases and the J segment 2 bases; nucleotides outside the gene matches: 4. CDR3 sequence: CASSTRQGTNEKLFF. The CDR3 DNA reads TGTGCCAGCAGCACCCGACAGGGGACTAATGAAAAACTGTTTTTT.

The chain has TRBV4-1 and TRBJ1-5; no reliable D call. V was trimmed by 0 bases and J by 7 bases, leaving 13 bases between them. CDR1 and CDR2 (germline): MGHRA, YSYEKL. The CDR3 is made up of 15 amino acids. The CDR3 nucleotides read TGCGCCAGCAGCCAAGATCTCCGGGGTGGACAGCCCCAGCATTTT. It is translated as CASSQDLRGGQPQHF.

This clonotype showed up many times. The gene calls are TRBV4-1 and TRBJ1-1; possible D gene TRBD1, 5 bases. The V and J ends lost 1 base and 1 base respectively, with 13 bases between them. This CDR3 has 16 amino acids. Germline CDR1 and CDR2: MGHRA and YSYEKL. CDR3 sequence reads: CASSQGGARRNTEAFF. The DNA for the CDR3 is TGCGCCAGCAGCCAAGGGGGCGCTAGGAGGAACACTGAAGCTTTCTTT.

This clonotype was seen at least ten times. As DNA, the CDR3 is TGTGCCAGCAGAGAGCGGGGGGCTAGTGGGGATACGCAGTATTTT. Its translation: CASRERGASGDTQYF. The chain uses TRBV28 and TRBJ2-3, with 9 positions matching TRBD2. With V trimmed by 6 bases and J by 6 bases, 10 bases remained unmatched. The CDR3 sequence is 15 residues long. Germline assignment: CDR1 MDHEN and CDR2 SYDVKM.

The chain links TRBV18 to TRBJ1-6; TRBD1 agrees at 9 bases. Germline lookup yields CDR1 KGHSH and CDR2 LQKENI. V lost 4 bases to trimming and J lost 7 bases; unmatched junction nucleotides: 5. There are 15 residues in the CDR3. In DNA form, the CDR3 reads TGTGCCAGCTCACTCGGACAGGGGTCCAATTCACCCCTCCACTTT. Translation: CASSLGQGSNSPLHF.

On this clonotype itself: This may be a read error, as it is one base from a much larger clone. The chain carries TRBV20-1 and TRBJ2-7; 9 bases line up with TRBD1. Trimming at V came to 2 bases and at J to 4 bases, leaving 6 bases not matched to a gene. Germline V CDR1 and CDR2: DFQATT, SNEGSKA (reference sequence). There are 14 residues in the CDR3. The chain's CDR3 is CSARPGTGTYEQYF. CDR3 nucleotides: TGCAGTGCTAGACCCGGGACAGGGACTTACGAGCAGTACTTC.

The V and J genes are TRBV6-5 and TRBJ2-1; TRBD2 aligns across 14 bases. The CDR3 is made up of 16 amino acids. CDR1 and CDR2 (germline): MNHEY, SVGAGI. V was pared by 6 bases and J by 3 bases, with 4 bases of the junction left unmatched. The CDR3 spells CASRGGTSGSYNEQFF. CDR3 DNA: TGTGCCAGCAGGGGAGGGACTAGCGGGAGCTACAATGAGCAGTTCTTC.

This clonotype occurred once. The V and J genes are TRBV7-2 and TRBJ2-2; TRBD1 agrees at 7 bases. Losses at the gene ends were 5 bases for V and 5 bases for J; bases not matched to a gene: 11. In germline, CDR1 is SGHTA, CDR2 FQGNSA. This CDR3 has 16 residues. The CDR3 protein is CASSLIGQAKTGELFF. The DNA for the CDR3 is TGTGCCAGCAGCCTTATAGGACAGGCCAAAACCGGGGAGCTGTTTTTT.

This clonotype was counted between two and nine times. The chain carries TRBV6-1 and TRBJ1-5; 7 bases are shared with TRBD1. V was clipped by 3 bases and J by 3 bases; unmatched bases: 2. Germline V gene data show CDR1 as MNHNS and CDR2 as SASEGT. This CDR3 is built from 14 residues. CDR3 bases: TGTGCCAGCAGTGAGGGGACAGACAATCAGCCCCAGCATTTT. It is translated as CASSEGTDNQPQHF.

This clonotype has at least ten counts. The J gene is TRBJ2-5, the V gene TRBV7-9, with D unclear. With 5 bases removed from V and 1 base from J, the gap between germline ends came to 11 bases. Per the germline V gene, CDR1 is SEHNR and CDR2 is FQNEAQ (reference sequence). This CDR3 spans 14 amino acids. The DNA of the CDR3 is TGTGCCAGCAGCCCTAGGCTAGGCCAAGAGACCCAGTACTTC. Residues: CASSPRLGQETQYF.

This clonotype was observed at least ten times. The chain combines TRBV5-5 with TRBJ2-5; TRBD1 matches 8 bases. Germline V lookup: CDR1 SGHKS, CDR2 YYEKEE (reference sequence). The V gene end was trimmed by 0 bases and the J gene end by 7 bases; junction bases not matched to a gene: 8. This CDR3 has 15 amino acids. The chain's CDR3 is CASSLGTGRGLTQYF. Here the CDR3 DNA reads TGTGCCAGCAGCTTGGGGACAGGGCGAGGGTTGACCCAGTACTTC. The full variable domain, its missing parts supplied by reference TRBV5-5 and TRBJ2-5, is DAGVTQSPTHLIKTRGQQVTLRCSPISGHKSVSWYQQVLGQGPQFIFQYYEKEERGRGNFPDRFSARQFPNYSSELNVNALLLGDSALYLCASSLGTGRGLTQYFGPGTRLLVL.